The clone carrying this T cell receptor beta chain was counted ten times or more. Its target is not known. This sample was taken from a study of naive and memory T cell subsets. Study outcomes and limitations: Expression changes during T cell differentiation may affect RNA-based TCR counts. In naive cells, over 95% of TCR sequences were seen only once.

Two oligonucleotides, mixed equimolar, formed the beta constant-region primer covering TRBC1 and TRBC2. The cDNA 3' end received a ligated single-stranded oligonucleotide carrying the SP2 primer and a 12-nucleotide UMI. MiXCR, run by TCRdb on the UMI-ligation and nested PCR reads, gives a single entry per CDR3 protein. Of approximately 82,000 distinct CDR3 sequences listed, roughly 7% were seen once; the top ten hold about 1.6%. Germline V gives CDR1 MNHEY, CDR2 SVGEGT. This CDR3 is built from 14 residues. J lost 0 bases, V lost 6 bases, and 5 bases had no gene match. Sequencing was done on a sample of central memory CD4+ T cells from blood. The chain employs TRBV6-2 or TRBV6-3 and TRBJ2-7; 7 bases are a match to TRBD1. This TCR came from a human donor in good health. The CDR3 DNA sequence: TGTGCCAGCAGAGCGACAGGGAGCTCCTACGAGCAGTACTTC. Protein sequence: CASRATGSSYEQYF.